This is a list of T cell receptor beta chains from one sample in a study of blood T cell repertoires in COVID-19. Only in-frame clones appear in the TCRdb table, and some are missing; sequencing was by immunoSEQ multiplex PCR. The table lists roughly 60,000 clones, about 77% of them singletons, with less than 35% in the top ten. Sequencing used peripheral blood. Receptor source: a human donor in a cohort sampled during active COVID-19. The CDR3 runs from the conserved cysteine through the conserved F or W. The D gene is left open where the match is weak. Only part of the rows carry a size: once, few, many, or a class if the clone is expanded.

j_call clone_size v_call d_call cdr3_aa cdr3_nt
TRBJ2-7 . TRBV19 . CASSITRGGYEQYF TGTGCCAGTAGTATTACTCGGGGAGGCTACGAGCAGTACTTC
TRBJ2-2 . TRBV27 TRBD1 CASSSGTANTGELFF TGTGCCAGCAGTTCCGGGACAGCTAACACCGGGGAGCTGTTTTTT
TRBJ1-2 . TRBV12-3/TRBV12-4 TRBD1 CASRRDRGGGYTF TGTGCCAGCAGACGCGACAGGGGGGGCGGCTACACCTTC
TRBJ2-7 once TRBV5-1 . CASSLGAIGSEQYF TGCGCCAGCAGCTTGGGGGCAATTGGATCCGAGCAGTACTTC
TRBJ2-2 . TRBV10-3 . CATTPLANTGELFF TGTGCCACAACCCCTCTAGCGAACACCGGGGAGCTGTTTTTT
TRBJ2-5 . TRBV9 TRBD1 CAGSAQTGRETQYF TGTGCCGGCAGCGCCCAGACAGGGCGTGAGACCCAGTACTTC
TRBJ1-1 . TRBV19 TRBD1 CASSLAGGTVRTEAFF TGTGCCAGTAGTCTCGCAGGGGGTACTGTTCGGACTGAAGCTTTCTTT
TRBJ2-2 once TRBV15 . CATSSSGARGTGELFF TGTGCCACCAGCAGCTCCGGAGCCAGGGGCACCGGGGAGCTGTTTTTT
TRBJ2-1 many TRBV6-4 TRBD2 CASSRSGRVNEQFF TGTGCCAGCAGCCGCAGCGGGAGGGTGAATGAGCAGTTCTTC
TRBJ1-1 . TRBV18 . CASSPSQGGETEAFF TGTGCCAGCTCACCTAGCCAGGGCGGAGAAACTGAAGCTTTCTTT
TRBJ2-1 once TRBV3-1/TRBV3-2 TRBD2 CASSPGTSGINEQFF TGTGCCAGCAGCCCCGGGACTAGCGGGATTAATGAGCAGTTCTTC